This T cell receptor (beta chain) is drawn from a study of T-cell memory formation after mild COVID-19. Study observations and caveats: Some responding clones appeared in pre-infection memory, suggesting cross-reactive memory joined. Later expanders leaned toward CD4+, whereas clones contracting from day 15 to 85 were balanced CD4/CD8.

TCRdb called the 5' RACE reads again in MiXCR, with one record for every CDR3 protein. The table records about 250,000 distinct CDR3 sequences, about 16% of them present only once. This clonotype was picked up a small number of times. Antigen: not known. V was clipped by 3 bases and J by 2 bases; unmatched bases: 2. CDR3 length equals 15 residues. Sequencing used PBMCs or a T cell subset sorted from them (not recorded which). This receptor was obtained from an adult woman who had mild COVID-19 (a few samples of this study predate the infection). Cell type and time point are not known. The chain is built from TRBV12-3 or TRBV12-4 and TRBJ2-1, with TRBD2 identical over 9 bases. The CDR3 sequence is CASSFGGGAYNEQFF. The CDR3, as DNA: TGTGCCAGCAGTTTTGGCGGGGGGGCCTACAATGAGCAGTTCTTC.